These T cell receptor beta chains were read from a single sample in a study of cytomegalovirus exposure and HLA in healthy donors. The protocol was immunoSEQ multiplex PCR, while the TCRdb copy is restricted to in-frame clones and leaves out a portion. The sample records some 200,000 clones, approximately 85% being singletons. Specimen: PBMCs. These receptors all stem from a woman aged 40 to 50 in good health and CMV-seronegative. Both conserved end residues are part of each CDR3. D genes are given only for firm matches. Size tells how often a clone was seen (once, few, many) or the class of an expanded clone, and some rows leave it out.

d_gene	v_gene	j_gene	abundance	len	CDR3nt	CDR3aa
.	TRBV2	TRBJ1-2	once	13	TGTGCCAGCAGTGAAAACAGTAACTATGGCTACACCTTC	CASSENSNYGYTF
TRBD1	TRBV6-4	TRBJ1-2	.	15	TGTGCCAGCAAACCCTCATTCGGGACAGCCTATGGCTACACCTTC	CASKPSFGTAYGYTF
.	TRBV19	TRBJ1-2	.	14	TGTGCCAGTAGTATACCGAGTCCGGGATATGGCTACACCTTC	CASSIPSPGYGYTF
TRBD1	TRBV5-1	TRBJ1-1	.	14	TGCGCCAGCAGCTCAGAGGGGGCTGGTACTGAAGCTTTCTTT	CASSSEGAGTEAFF
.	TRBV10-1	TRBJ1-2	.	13	TGCGCCAGCAGTCCGACGGGATCCTATGGCTACACCTTC	CASSPTGSYGYTF
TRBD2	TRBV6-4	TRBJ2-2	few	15	TGTGCCAGCAGTGAACTAGCGGGACACACCGGGGAGCTGTTTTTT	CASSELAGHTGELFF
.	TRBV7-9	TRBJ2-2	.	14	TGTGCCAGCAGCTCTCTTGCGGGCACCGGGGAGCTGTTTTTT	CASSSLAGTGELFF
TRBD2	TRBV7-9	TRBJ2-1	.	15	TGTGCCAGCAGCTTACCAGCGGGAGTAGTAAATGAGCAGTTCTTC	CASSLPAGVVNEQFF
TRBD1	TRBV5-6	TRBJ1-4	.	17	TGTGCCAGCAGCTCCAATAGACCGGGACAGTATAATGAAAAACTGTTTTTT	CASSSNRPGQYNEKLFF
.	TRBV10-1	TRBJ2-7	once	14	TGCGCCAGCAGTGAGTCGACGAGGGAGTACGAGCAGTACTTC	CASSESTREYEQYF
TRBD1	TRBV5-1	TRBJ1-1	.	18	TGCGCCAGCAGCTCATTCGTTCCCGGGACAGGGGAGAACACTGAAGCTTTCTTT	CASSSFVPGTGENTEAFF
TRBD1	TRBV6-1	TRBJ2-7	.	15	TGTGCCAGCAGTGATACAGGGGGGATCTCCTACGAGCAGTACTTC	CASSDTGGISYEQYF
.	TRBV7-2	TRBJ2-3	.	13	TGTGCCAGCAGTCCCGGGATCACAGATACGCAGTATTTT	CASSPGITDTQYF
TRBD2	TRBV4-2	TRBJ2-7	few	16	TGTGCCAGCAGCCAAGATCAAGCGACTAGCGACTACGAGCAGTACTTC	CASSQDQATSDYEQYF
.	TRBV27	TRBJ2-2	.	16	TGTGCCAGCAGTTTGTATGGGACTTCGAACACCGGGGAGCTGTTTTTT	CASSLYGTSNTGELFF
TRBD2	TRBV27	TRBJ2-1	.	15	TGTGCCAGCAGTTTCCATAGCGGGGAATCCAATGAGCAGTTCTTC	CASSFHSGESNEQFF
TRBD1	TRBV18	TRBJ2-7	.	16	TGTGCCAGCTCCCTCACTTCCGGACAGGGCCTTTACGAGCAGTACTTC	CASSLTSGQGLYEQYF
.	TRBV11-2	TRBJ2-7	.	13	TGTGCCAGCAGCGTCGAACAGTTTTACGAGCAGTACTTC	CASSVEQFYEQYF
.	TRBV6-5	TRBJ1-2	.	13	TGTGCCAGCAGCCGGGATCATCTCTATGGCTACACCTTC	CASSRDHLYGYTF
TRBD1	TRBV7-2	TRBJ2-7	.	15	TGTGCCAGCAGCTTGGGACAGGCGAGCTCCTACGAGCAGTACTTC	CASSLGQASSYEQYF
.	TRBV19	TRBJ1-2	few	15	TGTGCCAGTAGATTACAGTACGGGGCTAACTATGGCTACACCTTC	CASRLQYGANYGYTF
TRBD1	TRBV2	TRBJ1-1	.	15	TGTGCCAGCAGTGATTTGGGGACAGGAAACACTGAAGCTTTCTTT	CASSDLGTGNTEAFF
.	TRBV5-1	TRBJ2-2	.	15	TGCGCCAGCAGCTTGGTGGGCACAAACACCGGGGAGCTGTTTTTT	CASSLVGTNTGELFF
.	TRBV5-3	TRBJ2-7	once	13	TGTGCCAGAAGCTTGGACATCCCCTACGAGCAGTACTTC	CARSLDIPYEQYF
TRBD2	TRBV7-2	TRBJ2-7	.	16	TGTGCCAGCAGCTTACAGGCGGTAGCGGGAGGATCCGAGCAGTACTTC	CASSLQAVAGGSEQYF
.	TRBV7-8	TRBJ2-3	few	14	TGTGCCAGCACCAATAGGACTCCCAGAGATACGCAGTATTTT	CASTNRTPRDTQYF
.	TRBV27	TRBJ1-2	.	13	TGTGCCAGCAGTCCCAGGGAAGCCTATGGCTACACCTTC	CASSPREAYGYTF
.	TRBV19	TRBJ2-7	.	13	TGTGCCAGTAGTATGATGCTAGGGGGCGAGCAGTACTTC	CASSMMLGGEQYF
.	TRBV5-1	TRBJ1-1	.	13	TGCGCCAGCAGCTCAGAGGGGAGGACTGAAGCTTTCTTT	CASSSEGRTEAFF
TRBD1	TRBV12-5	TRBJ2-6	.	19	TGTGCTAGTGGTTTGACTGAGCCGGGACAGTTCTCTGGGGCCAACGTCCTGACTTTC	CASGLTEPGQFSGANVLTF
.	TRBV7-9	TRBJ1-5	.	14	TGTGCCAGCGCTTCGGGACTGTACAATCAGCCCCAGCATTTT	CASASGLYNQPQHF
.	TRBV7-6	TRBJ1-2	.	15	TGTGCCAGCAGCGCCGATTTAGTGTCGGGTGGTGGCTACACCTTC	CASSADLVSGGGYTF
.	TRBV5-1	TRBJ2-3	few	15	TGCGCCAGCACACACCGGGGACTGGTCCCAGATACGCAGTATTTT	CASTHRGLVPDTQYF
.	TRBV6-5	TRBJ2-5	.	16	TGTGCCAGCAGTTACCGGGGGGCTGTAGCGGAGGAGACCCAGTACTTC	CASSYRGAVAEETQYF
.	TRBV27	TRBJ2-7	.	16	TGTGCCAGCAGCACTACCCAACAGGGTTTCAACTACGAGCAGTACTTC	CASSTTQQGFNYEQYF
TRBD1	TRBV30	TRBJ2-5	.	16	TGTGCCTGGAGTGCACTAGGGACAGGGGTTCAAGAGACCCAGTACTTC	CAWSALGTGVQETQYF
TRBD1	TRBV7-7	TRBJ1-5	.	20	TGTGCCAGCAGCTTAATTGTGTGGACAGGGGGCCGCCTAAGCAATCAGCCCCAGCATTTT	CASSLIVWTGGRLSNQPQHF
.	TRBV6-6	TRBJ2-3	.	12	TGTGCCAGCAGCCTTCAGGCAGATACGCAGTATTTT	CASSLQADTQYF
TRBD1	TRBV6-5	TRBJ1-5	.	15	TGTGCCAGCAGCCGAGTCACAGGGGAGAATCAGCCCCAGCATTTT	CASSRVTGENQPQHF
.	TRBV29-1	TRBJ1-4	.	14	TGCAGCGTTGGGGTACGAGGAACTAATGAAAAACTGTTTTTT	CSVGVRGTNEKLFF
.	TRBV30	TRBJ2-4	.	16	TGTGCCTGGAGTGTTGGGCTACTCGTAGCCAAAAACATTCAGTACTTC	CAWSVGLLVAKNIQYF
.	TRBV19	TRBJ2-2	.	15	TGTGCCAGTAGTATCTCGGACTTCAACACCGGGGAGCTGTTTTTT	CASSISDFNTGELFF
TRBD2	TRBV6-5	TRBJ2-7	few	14	TGTGCCAGCAATTCCGGGACTAGAATTCACGAGCAGTACTTC	CASNSGTRIHEQYF
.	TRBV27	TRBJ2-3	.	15	TGTGCCAGCAGGTCCGGGACTTCTAGCACAGATACGCAGTATTTT	CASRSGTSSTDTQYF
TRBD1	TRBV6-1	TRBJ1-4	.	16	TGTGCCAGCAGTGGTAATCCAGGGGGCAGGTTTGAAAAACTGTTTTTT	CASSGNPGGRFEKLFF